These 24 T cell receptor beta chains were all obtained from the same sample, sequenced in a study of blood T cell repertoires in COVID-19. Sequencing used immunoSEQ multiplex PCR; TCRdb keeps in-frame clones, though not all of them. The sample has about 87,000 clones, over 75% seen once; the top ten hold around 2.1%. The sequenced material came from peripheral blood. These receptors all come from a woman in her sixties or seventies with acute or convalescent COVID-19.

In nucleotides, the CDR3 is TGTGCCAGCAGTGAAGCAGGGGCCAAAAACATTCAGTACTTC. Translation: CASSEAGAKNIQYF. The chain links TRBV25-1 to TRBJ2-4; the D gene is possibly TRBD1 (5 bases). Trimming pared 2 bases from V and 1 base from J, leaving 6 bases between. CDR3 length: 14 amino acids. Germline CDR1 and CDR2: MGHDK and SYGVNS.

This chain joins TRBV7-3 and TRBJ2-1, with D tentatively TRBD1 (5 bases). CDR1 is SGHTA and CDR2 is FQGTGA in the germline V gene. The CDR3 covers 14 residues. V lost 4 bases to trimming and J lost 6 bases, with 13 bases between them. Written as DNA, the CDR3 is TGTGCCAGCAGCTCAGGGATTGTGGGCAATGAGCAGTTCTTC. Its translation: CASSSGIVGNEQFF.

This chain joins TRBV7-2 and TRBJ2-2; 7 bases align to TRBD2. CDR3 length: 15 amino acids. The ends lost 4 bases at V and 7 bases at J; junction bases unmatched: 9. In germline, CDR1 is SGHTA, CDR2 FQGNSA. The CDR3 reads CASSSGLGRFGELFF. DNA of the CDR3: TGTGCCAGCAGCTCAGGACTCGGGAGGTTCGGGGAGCTGTTTTTT.

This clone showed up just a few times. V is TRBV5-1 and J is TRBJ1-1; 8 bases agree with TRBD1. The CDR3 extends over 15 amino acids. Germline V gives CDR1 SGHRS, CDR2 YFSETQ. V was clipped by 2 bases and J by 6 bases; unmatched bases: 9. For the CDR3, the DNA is TGCGCCAGCAGCTTAAGGGGTACAGGGGGGTCTGAAGCTTTCTTT. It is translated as CASSLRGTGGSEAFF.

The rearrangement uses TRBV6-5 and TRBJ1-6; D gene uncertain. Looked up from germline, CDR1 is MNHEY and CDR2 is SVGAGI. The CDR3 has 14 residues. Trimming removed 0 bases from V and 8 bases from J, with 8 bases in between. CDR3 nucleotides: TGTGCCAGCAGTTACTCGTCTCCTTATTCACCCCTCCACTTT. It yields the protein CASSYSSPYSPLHF.

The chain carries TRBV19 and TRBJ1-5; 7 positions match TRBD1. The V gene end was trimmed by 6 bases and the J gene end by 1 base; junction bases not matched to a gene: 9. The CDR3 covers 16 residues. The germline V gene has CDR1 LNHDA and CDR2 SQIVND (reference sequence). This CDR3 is CASSQDRAGSNQPQHF. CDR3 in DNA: TGTGCCAGTAGCCAAGACAGGGCTGGAAGCAATCAGCCCCAGCATTTT.

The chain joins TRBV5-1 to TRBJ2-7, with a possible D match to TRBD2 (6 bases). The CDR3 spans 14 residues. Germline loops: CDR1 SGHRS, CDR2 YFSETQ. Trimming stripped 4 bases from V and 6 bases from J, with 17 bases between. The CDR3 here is CASSASGALSEQYF. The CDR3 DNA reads TGCGCCAGCAGCGCCTCGGGAGCCTTGAGCGAGCAGTACTTC.

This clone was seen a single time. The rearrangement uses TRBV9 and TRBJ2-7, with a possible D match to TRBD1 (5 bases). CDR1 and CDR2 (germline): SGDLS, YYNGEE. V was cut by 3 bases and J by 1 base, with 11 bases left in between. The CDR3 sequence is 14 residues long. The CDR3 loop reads CASSEGQGSYEQYF. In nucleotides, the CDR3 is TGTGCCAGCAGCGAGGGGCAGGGTTCCTACGAGCAGTACTTC.

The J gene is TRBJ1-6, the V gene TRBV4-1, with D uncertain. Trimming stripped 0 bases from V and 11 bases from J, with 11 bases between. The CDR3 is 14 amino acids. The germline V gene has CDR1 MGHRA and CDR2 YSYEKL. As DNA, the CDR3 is TGCGCCAGCAGCCAAGAAAGGACTGTTCCACCCCTCCACTTT. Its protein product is CASSQERTVPPLHF.

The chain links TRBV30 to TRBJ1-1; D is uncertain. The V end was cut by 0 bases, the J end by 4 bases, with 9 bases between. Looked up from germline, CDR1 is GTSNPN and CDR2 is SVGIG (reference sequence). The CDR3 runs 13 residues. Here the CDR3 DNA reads TGTGCCTGGAGTGTTACGGGAGGCACTGAAGCTTTCTTT. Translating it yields CAWSVTGGTEAFF.

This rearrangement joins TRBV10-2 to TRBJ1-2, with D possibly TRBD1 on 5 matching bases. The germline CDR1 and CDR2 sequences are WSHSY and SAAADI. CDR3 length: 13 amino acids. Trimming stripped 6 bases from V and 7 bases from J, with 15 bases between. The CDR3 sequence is CASSAGFSFGYTF. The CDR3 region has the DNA TGCGCCAGCAGCGCAGGGTTTTCTTTTGGCTACACCTTC.

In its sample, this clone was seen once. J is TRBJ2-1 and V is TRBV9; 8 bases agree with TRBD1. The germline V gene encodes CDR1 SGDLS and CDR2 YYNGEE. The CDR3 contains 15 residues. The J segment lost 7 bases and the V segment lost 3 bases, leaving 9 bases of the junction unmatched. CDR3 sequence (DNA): TGTGCCAGCAGCGCCATCCTTCAGGGGGCAAATGAGCAGTTCTTC. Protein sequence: CASSAILQGANEQFF.

This CDR3 is CASSFGGSDEQYF. CDR3 DNA: TGTGCCAGCAGTTTCGGGGGTTCCGACGAGCAGTACTTC. The chain employs TRBV12-3 or TRBV12-4 and TRBJ2-7, with D maybe TRBD2 (6 bases). CDR3 length: 13 amino acids. V lost 3 bases, J lost 5 bases, and 11 bases lay in between.

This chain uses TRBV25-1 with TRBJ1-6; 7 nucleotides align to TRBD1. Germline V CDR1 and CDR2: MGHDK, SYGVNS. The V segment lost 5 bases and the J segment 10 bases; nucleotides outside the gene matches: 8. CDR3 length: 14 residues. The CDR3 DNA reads TGTGCCAGCAGTCAGGGGGGCGATGAGTCACCCCTCCACTTT. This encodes CASSQGGDESPLHF.

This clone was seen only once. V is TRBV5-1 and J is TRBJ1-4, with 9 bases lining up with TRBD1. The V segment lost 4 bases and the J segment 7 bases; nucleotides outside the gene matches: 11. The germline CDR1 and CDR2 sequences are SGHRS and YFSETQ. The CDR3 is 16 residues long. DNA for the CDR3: TGCGCCAGCAGCCCTCAGGGACAGGGAGGTACTGAAAAACTGTTTTTT. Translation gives CASSPQGQGGTEKLFF.

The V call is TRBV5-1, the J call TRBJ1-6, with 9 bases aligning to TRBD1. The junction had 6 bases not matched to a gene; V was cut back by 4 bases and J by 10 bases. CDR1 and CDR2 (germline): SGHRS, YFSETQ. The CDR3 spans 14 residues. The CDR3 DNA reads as TGCGCCAGCAGCGTGGGACAGGGTGGATCACCCCTCCACTTT. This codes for CASSVGQGGSPLHF.

CDR3 protein: CASSVASPGTGKETQYF. The CDR3, as DNA: TGTGCCAGCAGCGTAGCCTCCCCCGGGACAGGGAAAGAGACCCAGTACTTC. This rearrangement joins TRBV9 to TRBJ2-5; 9 nucleotides match TRBD1. V shed 0 bases, J shed 3 bases, and the junction held 9 bases outside the gene matches. In germline, CDR1 is SGDLS, CDR2 YYNGEE. The CDR3 is made up of 17 amino acids.

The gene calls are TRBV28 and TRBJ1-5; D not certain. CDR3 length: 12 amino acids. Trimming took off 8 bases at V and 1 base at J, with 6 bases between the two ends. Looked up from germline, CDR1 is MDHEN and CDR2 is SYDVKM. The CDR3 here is CASCQSNQPQHF. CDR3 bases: TGTGCCAGCTGTCAAAGCAATCAGCCCCAGCATTTT.

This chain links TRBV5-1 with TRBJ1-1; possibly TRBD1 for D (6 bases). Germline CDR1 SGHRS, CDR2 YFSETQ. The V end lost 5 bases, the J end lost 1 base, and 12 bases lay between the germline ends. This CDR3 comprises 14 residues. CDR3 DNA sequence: TGCGCCAGCAGGCTCGGGACATCGAACACTGAAGCTTTCTTT. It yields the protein CASRLGTSNTEAFF.

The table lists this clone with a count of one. This chain's CDR3 is CSASGQGMNSPLHF. Written as DNA, the CDR3 is TGCAGTGCTAGTGGTCAGGGGATGAATTCACCCCTCCACTTT. This chain uses TRBV20-1 with TRBJ1-6; D is perhaps TRBD1 (6 bases). With 3 bases removed from V and 7 bases from J, the gap between germline ends came to 13 bases. Germline values: CDR1 DFQATT, CDR2 SNEGSKA (reference sequence). The CDR3 contains 14 residues.

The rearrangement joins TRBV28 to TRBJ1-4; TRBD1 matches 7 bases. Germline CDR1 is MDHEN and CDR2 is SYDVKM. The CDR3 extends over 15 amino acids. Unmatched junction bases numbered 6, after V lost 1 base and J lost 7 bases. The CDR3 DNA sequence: TGTGCCAGCAGTTTATCACAGGGGTTTGGTGAAAAACTGTTTTTT. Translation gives CASSLSQGFGEKLFF.

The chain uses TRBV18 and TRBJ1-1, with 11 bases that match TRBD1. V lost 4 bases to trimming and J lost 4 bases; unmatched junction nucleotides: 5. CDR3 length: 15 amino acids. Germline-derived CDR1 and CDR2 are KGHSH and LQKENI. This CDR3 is CASSLQGTGGTEAFF. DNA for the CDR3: TGTGCCAGCTCACTCCAGGGGACAGGGGGCACTGAAGCTTTCTTT.

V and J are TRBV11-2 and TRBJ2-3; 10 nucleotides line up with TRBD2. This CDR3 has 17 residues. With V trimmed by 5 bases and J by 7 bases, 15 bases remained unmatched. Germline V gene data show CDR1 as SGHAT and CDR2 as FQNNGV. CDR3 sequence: CASSPRGLAGGGNTQYF. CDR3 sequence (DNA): TGTGCCAGCAGCCCCAGAGGCTTAGCGGGGGGCGGGAATACGCAGTATTTT.

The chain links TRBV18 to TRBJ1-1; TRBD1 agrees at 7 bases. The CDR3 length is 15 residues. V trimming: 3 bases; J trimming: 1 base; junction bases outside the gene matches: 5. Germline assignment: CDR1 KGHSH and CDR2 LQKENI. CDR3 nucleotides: TGTGCCAGCTCACCCTGGACAGGCGAGAACACTGAAGCTTTCTTT. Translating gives CASSPWTGENTEAFF.